This TCR beta chain was captured by sequencing in a study of shared clonotypes between healthy human individuals. Whole-study context: The study drew on a couple of women and three men aged 18 to 49 as donors. Study outcomes and limitations: For naive CD4 cells, approximately 4.8% of clonotypes were shared across a handful of donors. Naive subsets, compared against memory subsets, generally had larger estimated richness values.

Germline-derived CDR1 and CDR2 are SNHLY and FYNNEI. The V and J ends lost 6 bases and 1 base, in that order; junction bases with no gene match: 3. The CDR3 contains 15 residues. Sequencing used immunoSEQ multiplex PCR; TCRdb keeps in-frame clones, though not all of them. There are about 690,000 clones in the sample; 90% occur only once, and 34% lies in the top ten. Comment on this clone: The target antigen is unknown.

The specimen was memory CD8+ T cells from PBMCs. Subset of the sample: CD45RO+ cells pooled with CCR7-negative TemRA cells. The clonotype was recovered from a man aged 18 to 30 in good health. Some clones in this sample may be carry-over from other donors' samples. This rearrangement joins TRBV2 to TRBJ1-5; 10 bases fit TRBD1. CDR3 coding DNA: TGTGCCAGCAGGACAGGGGGCGGGAGCAATCAGCCCCAGCATTTT. It specifies CASRTGGGSNQPQHF. The complete variable domain, with remaining parts taken from reference TRBV2 and TRBJ1-5, reads EPEVTQTPSHQVTQMGQEVILRCVPISNHLYFYWYRQILGQKVEFLVSFYNNEISEKSEIFDDQFSVERPDGSNFTLKIRSTKLEDSAMYFCASRTGGGSNQPQHFGDGTRLSIL.